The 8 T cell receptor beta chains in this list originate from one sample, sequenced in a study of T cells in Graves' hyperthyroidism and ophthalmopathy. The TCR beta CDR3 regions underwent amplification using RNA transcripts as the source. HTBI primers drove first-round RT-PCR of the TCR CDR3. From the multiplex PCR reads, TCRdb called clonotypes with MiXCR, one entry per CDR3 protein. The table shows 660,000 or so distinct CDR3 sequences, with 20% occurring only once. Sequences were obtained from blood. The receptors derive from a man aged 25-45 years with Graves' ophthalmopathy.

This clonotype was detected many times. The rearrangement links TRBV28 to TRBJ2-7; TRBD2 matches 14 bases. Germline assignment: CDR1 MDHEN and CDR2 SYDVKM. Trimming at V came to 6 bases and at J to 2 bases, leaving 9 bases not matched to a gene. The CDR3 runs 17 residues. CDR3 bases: TGTGCCAGCAGCTATACCGGGACTAGCGGGGGAACCTACGAGCAGTACTTC. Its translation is CASSYTGTSGGTYEQYF.

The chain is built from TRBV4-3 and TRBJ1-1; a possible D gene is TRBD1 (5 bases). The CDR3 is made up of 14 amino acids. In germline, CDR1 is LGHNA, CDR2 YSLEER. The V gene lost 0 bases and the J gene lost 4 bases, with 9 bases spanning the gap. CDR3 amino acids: CASSQDLGRTEAFF. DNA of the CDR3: TGCGCCAGCAGCCAAGATCTGGGACGCACTGAAGCTTTCTTT.

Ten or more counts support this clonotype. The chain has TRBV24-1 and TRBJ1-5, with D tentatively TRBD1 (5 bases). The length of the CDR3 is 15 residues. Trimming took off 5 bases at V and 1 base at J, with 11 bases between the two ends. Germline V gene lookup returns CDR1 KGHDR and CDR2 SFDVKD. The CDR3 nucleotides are TGTGCCACCAGTGCAGGGCAGGTCAGCAATCAGCCCCAGCATTTT. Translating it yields CATSAGQVSNQPQHF.

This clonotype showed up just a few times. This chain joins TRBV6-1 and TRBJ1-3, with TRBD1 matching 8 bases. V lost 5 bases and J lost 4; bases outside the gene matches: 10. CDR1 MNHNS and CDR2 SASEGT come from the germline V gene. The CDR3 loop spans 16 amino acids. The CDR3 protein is CASSYGGQETGNTIYF. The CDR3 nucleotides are TGTGCCAGCAGTTACGGGGGACAGGAAACGGGAAACACCATATATTTT.

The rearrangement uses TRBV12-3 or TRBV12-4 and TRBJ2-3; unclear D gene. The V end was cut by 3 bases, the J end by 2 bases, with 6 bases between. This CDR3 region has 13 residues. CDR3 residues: CASSFDPTDTQYF. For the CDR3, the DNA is TGTGCCAGCAGTTTCGACCCCACAGATACGCAGTATTTT.

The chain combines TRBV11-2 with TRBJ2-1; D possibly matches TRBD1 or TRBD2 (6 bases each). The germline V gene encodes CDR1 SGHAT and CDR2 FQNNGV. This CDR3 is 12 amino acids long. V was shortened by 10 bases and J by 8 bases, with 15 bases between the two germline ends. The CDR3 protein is CAILRGGDEQFF. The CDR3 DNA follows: TGTGCCATTCTCAGGGGCGGGGATGAGCAGTTCTTC. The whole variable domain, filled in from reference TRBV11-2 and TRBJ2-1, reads EAGVAQSPRYKIIEKRQSVAFWCNPISGHATLYWYQQILGQGPKLLIQFQNNGVVDDSQLPKDRFSAERLKGVDSTLKIQPAKLEDSAVYLCAILRGGDEQFFGPGTRLTVL.

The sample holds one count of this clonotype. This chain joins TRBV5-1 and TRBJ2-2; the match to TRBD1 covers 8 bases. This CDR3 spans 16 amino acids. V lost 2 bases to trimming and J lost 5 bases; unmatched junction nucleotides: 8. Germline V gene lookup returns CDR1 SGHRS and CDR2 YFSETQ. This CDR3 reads CASSLKRTGITGELFF. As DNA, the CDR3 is TGCGCCAGCAGCTTAAAAAGGACAGGGATTACCGGGGAGCTGTTTTTT.

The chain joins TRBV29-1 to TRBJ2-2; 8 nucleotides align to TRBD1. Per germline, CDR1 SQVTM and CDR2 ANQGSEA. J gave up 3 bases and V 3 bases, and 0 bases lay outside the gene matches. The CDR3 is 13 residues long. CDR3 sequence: CSVDRGHTGELFF. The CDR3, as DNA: TGCAGCGTTGACAGGGGGCACACCGGGGAGCTGTTTTTT.